Listed below are T cell receptor beta chains from one sample, sequenced in a study of cytomegalovirus exposure and HLA in healthy donors. Measured with immunoSEQ multiplex PCR; TCRdb has only the in-frame clones, and not every one. Counted here are about 160,000 clones, over 85% occurring once; the ten biggest clones make up 4% to 4.5%. Input material: PBMCs. The receptors were gathered from a man between 18 and 29 years old in good health and CMV-seropositive. Each CDR3 is given with its conserved first and last residue. The order of the fields is clone size, J gene, V gene, D gene, CDR3 protein, CDR3 DNA. A D gene is named only where the DNA matches it firmly. Size is stated for part of the rows, as once, few or many counts, or as a class when the clone is expanded.

abundance: -
j_gene: TRBJ2-1
v_gene: TRBV5-1
d_gene: TRBD1
CDR3aa: CASSQGQGAGNEQFF
CDR3nt: TGCGCCAGCAGCCAGGGACAGGGGGCAGGGAATGAGCAGTTCTTC

abundance: -
j_gene: TRBJ2-7
v_gene: TRBV28
d_gene: TRBD1
CDR3aa: CASSYRGPLSYEQYF
CDR3nt: TGTGCCAGCAGTTACAGGGGACCGCTCTCCTACGAGCAGTACTTC

abundance: -
j_gene: TRBJ1-2
v_gene: TRBV7-9
d_gene: -
CDR3aa: CASTFGPYYGYTF
CDR3nt: TGTGCCAGCACGTTCGGTCCCTACTATGGCTACACCTTC

abundance: once
j_gene: TRBJ2-5
v_gene: TRBV7-6
d_gene: -
CDR3aa: CASSLSIMGQVDLTQYF
CDR3nt: TGTGCCAGCAGCTTATCGATTATGGGGCAGGTCGATTTGACCCAGTACTTC

abundance: -
j_gene: TRBJ2-7
v_gene: TRBV9
d_gene: -
CDR3aa: CASSVGPGSSYEQYF
CDR3nt: TGTGCCAGCAGCGTAGGTCCGGGGAGCTCCTACGAGCAGTACTTC

abundance: -
j_gene: TRBJ2-5
v_gene: TRBV7-9
d_gene: -
CDR3aa: CASSFLAVQETQYF
CDR3nt: TGTGCCAGCAGCTTTCTGGCGGTACAAGAGACCCAGTACTTC

abundance: -
j_gene: TRBJ2-3
v_gene: TRBV13
d_gene: TRBD1
CDR3aa: CASSLTGATDTQYF
CDR3nt: TGTGCCAGCAGCTTAACAGGGGCAACAGATACGCAGTATTTT

abundance: -
j_gene: TRBJ2-1
v_gene: TRBV27
d_gene: -
CDR3aa: CASSPMLGAHNEQFF
CDR3nt: TGTGCCAGCAGCCCGATGCTAGGGGCCCACAATGAGCAGTTCTTC

abundance: -
j_gene: TRBJ2-1
v_gene: TRBV19
d_gene: -
CDR3aa: CASNPGFYNEQFF
CDR3nt: TGTGCCAGTAACCCGGGATTCTACAATGAGCAGTTCTTC

abundance: -
j_gene: TRBJ2-5
v_gene: TRBV5-1
d_gene: -
CDR3aa: CASSLVGSRGETQYF
CDR3nt: TGCGCCAGCAGCTTGGTTGGCAGCAGGGGAGAGACCCAGTACTTC

abundance: -
j_gene: TRBJ2-2
v_gene: TRBV9
d_gene: -
CDR3aa: CASSVAGRVANTGELFF
CDR3nt: TGTGCCAGCAGCGTAGCGGGCAGGGTTGCGAACACCGGGGAGCTGTTTTTT

abundance: -
j_gene: TRBJ1-5
v_gene: TRBV4-1
d_gene: -
CDR3aa: CASSPSHPYSNQPQHF
CDR3nt: TGCGCCAGCAGCCCTAGTCACCCGTATAGCAATCAGCCCCAGCATTTT

abundance: few
j_gene: TRBJ1-2
v_gene: TRBV18
d_gene: -
CDR3aa: CASSPGRETYGYTF
CDR3nt: TGTGCCAGCTCACCAGGAAGGGAGACCTATGGCTACACCTTC

abundance: once
j_gene: TRBJ2-1
v_gene: TRBV5-1
d_gene: -
CDR3aa: CASSLPSSEQFF
CDR3nt: TGCGCCAGCAGCTTACCTAGCAGCGAGCAGTTCTTC

abundance: -
j_gene: TRBJ1-2
v_gene: TRBV29-1
d_gene: TRBD1
CDR3aa: CSVRPAAGQGDYGYTF
CDR3nt: TGCAGCGTTCGCCCCGCGGCGGGACAGGGTGACTATGGCTACACCTTC

abundance: -
j_gene: TRBJ2-1
v_gene: TRBV5-1
d_gene: -
CDR3aa: CASSLEREFEQFF
CDR3nt: TGCGCCAGCAGCTTGGAACGGGAATTTGAGCAGTTCTTC

abundance: -
j_gene: TRBJ2-7
v_gene: TRBV9
d_gene: -
CDR3aa: CASSPGGSAYEQYF
CDR3nt: TGTGCCAGCAGCCCCGGAGGATCCGCCTACGAGCAGTACTTC

abundance: -
j_gene: TRBJ2-3
v_gene: TRBV5-4
d_gene: -
CDR3aa: CASSSPGRAGTDTQYF
CDR3nt: TGTGCCAGCAGCTCACCCGGGCGGGCGGGCACAGATACGCAGTATTTT

abundance: -
j_gene: TRBJ2-7
v_gene: TRBV21-1
d_gene: -
CDR3aa: CASSKEGGTTLFYEQYF
CDR3nt: TGTGCCAGCAGCAAAGAGGGCGGGACTACACTTTTCTACGAGCAGTACTTC

abundance: -
j_gene: TRBJ2-7
v_gene: TRBV4-2
d_gene: -
CDR3aa: CASSHDGSSSYEQYF
CDR3nt: TGTGCCAGCAGCCATGACGGGTCGAGCTCCTACGAGCAGTACTTC

abundance: -
j_gene: TRBJ2-2
v_gene: TRBV7-6
d_gene: -
CDR3aa: CASSPRQINTGELFF
CDR3nt: TGTGCCAGCAGCCCCCGACAGATTAACACCGGGGAGCTGTTTTTT

abundance: -
j_gene: TRBJ1-2
v_gene: TRBV11-2
d_gene: -
CDR3aa: CASRPLRGIYGYTF
CDR3nt: TGTGCCAGCAGGCCTTTAAGGGGAATCTATGGCTACACCTTC

abundance: -
j_gene: TRBJ2-7
v_gene: TRBV30
d_gene: -
CDR3aa: CAWSVLIDSPYEQYF
CDR3nt: TGTGCCTGGAGTGTACTAATTGACAGCCCCTACGAGCAGTACTTC

abundance: -
j_gene: TRBJ1-2
v_gene: TRBV27
d_gene: TRBD1
CDR3aa: CASRRQGYGYTF
CDR3nt: TGTGCCAGCAGGAGACAGGGTTATGGCTACACCTTC

abundance: -
j_gene: TRBJ2-7
v_gene: TRBV19
d_gene: -
CDR3aa: CASSKGPGGNGDYEQYF
CDR3nt: TGTGCCAGTAGTAAAGGACCGGGCGGGAATGGGGACTACGAGCAGTACTTC

abundance: once
j_gene: TRBJ2-2
v_gene: TRBV10-1
d_gene: -
CDR3aa: CASSEGSWELFF
CDR3nt: TGCGCCAGCAGTGAGGGTAGCTGGGAGCTGTTTTTT

abundance: -
j_gene: TRBJ2-7
v_gene: TRBV28
d_gene: TRBD1
CDR3aa: CASIPGQAHEQYF
CDR3nt: TGTGCCAGCATCCCGGGACAGGCTCACGAGCAGTACTTC

abundance: -
j_gene: TRBJ1-2
v_gene: TRBV30
d_gene: -
CDR3aa: CAWSVGAAYGYTF
CDR3nt: TGTGCCTGGAGTGTAGGGGCCGCGTACGGCTACACCTTC

abundance: -
j_gene: TRBJ1-5
v_gene: TRBV6-5
d_gene: TRBD1
CDR3aa: CASSYGTGRPQHF
CDR3nt: TGTGCCAGCAGTTACGGGACAGGGCGGCCCCAGCATTTT

abundance: -
j_gene: TRBJ2-5
v_gene: TRBV5-1
d_gene: TRBD1
CDR3aa: CASSQPGQGMETQYF
CDR3nt: TGCGCCAGCAGCCAGCCGGGACAGGGGATGGAGACCCAGTACTTC

abundance: -
j_gene: TRBJ1-2
v_gene: TRBV18
d_gene: -
CDR3aa: CASSPPFGGDPYGYTF
CDR3nt: TGTGCCAGCTCACCACCGTTCGGGGGGGACCCCTATGGCTACACCTTC

abundance: -
j_gene: TRBJ1-2
v_gene: TRBV9
d_gene: TRBD1
CDR3aa: CASSVGGTGSGGGYTF
CDR3nt: TGTGCCAGCAGCGTAGGAGGGACAGGGTCGGGTGGTGGCTACACCTTC

abundance: few
j_gene: TRBJ1-4
v_gene: TRBV29-1
d_gene: TRBD1
CDR3aa: CSVRQGLANEKLFF
CDR3nt: TGCAGCGTCCGACAGGGTCTGGCTAATGAAAAACTGTTTTTT

abundance: -
j_gene: TRBJ2-7
v_gene: TRBV2
d_gene: TRBD2
CDR3aa: CASSGLAEDSYEQYF
CDR3nt: TGTGCCAGCAGTGGGCTAGCGGAGGACTCCTACGAGCAGTACTTC

abundance: -
j_gene: TRBJ2-7
v_gene: TRBV7-9
d_gene: TRBD2
CDR3aa: CASRETGLAGDIQYF
CDR3nt: TGTGCCAGCAGGGAAACGGGACTAGCGGGAGACATCCAGTACTTC

abundance: -
j_gene: TRBJ1-1
v_gene: TRBV11-2
d_gene: -
CDR3aa: CASSLATGSEAFF
CDR3nt: TGTGCCAGCAGCTTAGCGACGGGGAGTGAAGCTTTCTTT